This T cell receptor beta chain was found in a study of T cell responses to AZD1222 COVID-19 vaccine. Points on this clone: Antigen: not known.

Timing groups of about 4 and about 12 weeks for second doses were pooled. Findings and limits, study-wide: Nearly half of spike-specific TCRs reportedly target variant regions that are unmutated in the B.1.351 and B.1.1.7 variants. Females outnumbered males among donors, who were mostly white British; clonal diversity was possibly underestimated.

After removal of 4 bases from V and 3 bases from J, the junction contained 9 bases not matched to a gene. The CDR3 has 16 amino acids. The germline gives CDR1 SGDLS, CDR2 YYNGEE. The assay was immunoSEQ multiplex PCR, and TCRdb's table has in-frame clones only and misses some. The sample includes approximately 84,000 clones, 75% to 90% of them seen just once. The clonotype was recovered from an adult who received the AZD1222 COVID-19 vaccine. The rearrangement links TRBV9 to TRBJ2-1, with 8 bases matching TRBD1. This sample comprised peripheral blood, obtained 28 days after the second AZD1222 dose. The CDR3 bases are TGTGCCAGCAGCTCCCCCCAGGACAGGGACTACAATGAGCAGTTCTTC. Protein sequence: CASSSPQDRDYNEQFF. Combining the CDR3 with reference TRBV9 and TRBJ2-1 gives the whole variable domain DSGVTQTPKHLITATGQRVTLRCSPRSGDLSVYWYQQSLDQGLQFLIQYYNGEERAKGNILERFSAQQFPDLHSELNLSSLELGDSALYFCASSSPQDRDYNEQFFGPGTRLTVL.